This TCR beta chain was recorded in a study of blood T cell repertoires in COVID-19. Germline V gives CDR1 LGHDT, CDR2 YNNKEL (reference sequence). Trimming removed 4 bases from V and 6 bases from J, with 20 bases in between. The CDR3 totals 16 residues. TCRdb keeps only in-frame clones here, not all; method: immunoSEQ multiplex PCR. The data hold around 250,000 clones, with roughly nine tenths observed a single time. The sequencing sample was made of PBMCs or T cells enriched from blood (not recorded which). The receptor's source is a human donor in a cohort exposed to, infected with or recovered from COVID-19 (not recorded which). The donor label of this sample is uncertain. The rearrangement links TRBV3-1 (or the pseudogene TRBV3-2) to TRBJ2-3; D may be TRBD2 (5 bases). Here the CDR3 reads CASSLRRQAAPDTQYF. In nucleotides, the CDR3 is TGTGCCAGCAGCCTCCGAAGGCAAGCGGCCCCGGATACGCAGTATTTT.